One sample yielded the 17 T cell receptor beta chains listed below, sequenced in a study of shared clonotypes between healthy human individuals. It was CD45RO-negative cells, positively selected for CCR7, that made up naive CD8 cells, with terminally differentiated effector memory CD45RA+ cells excluded. Some clones are missing from TCRdb's copy, which holds only in-frame ones; the method was immunoSEQ multiplex PCR. The sample gives 800,000 or so clones, 95% to 97% of which show up once; approximately 0.2% is in the top ten. Sequencing was done on a sample of naive CD8+ T cells sorted from blood. These TCRs come from a young man in good health.

The chain is built from TRBV4-3 and TRBJ1-1, with D perhaps TRBD1 (5 bases). Trimming stripped 0 bases from V and 6 bases from J, with 14 bases between. The CDR3 loop spans 15 amino acids. The germline CDR1 and CDR2 sequences are LGHNA and YSLEER. CDR3 nucleotides: TGCGCCAGCAGCCAAGATCCCGCAGGGAAGTCTGAAGCTTTCTTT. It codes for CASSQDPAGKSEAFF.

This chain connects TRBV7-9 to TRBJ2-7, with TRBD2 matching 12 bases. Per germline, CDR1 SEHNR and CDR2 FQNEAQ (reference sequence). This CDR3 spans 18 amino acids. Trimming removed 6 bases from V and 0 bases from J; junction bases left unmatched: 12. The CDR3 sequence is CASSLGTSGPTSSYEQYF. The CDR3 nucleotides read TGTGCCAGCAGTCTCGGGACTAGCGGGCCTACGAGCTCCTACGAGCAGTACTTC.

The rearrangement links TRBV10-3 to TRBJ1-5, with TRBD1 as a possible D gene (5 bases). Trimming took 0 bases from V and 0 from J, leaving 12 bases between them. The CDR3 sequence is 17 residues long. The germline V gene has CDR1 ENHRY and CDR2 SYGVKD. CDR3 residues: CAISESGGRYSNQPQHF. CDR3 nucleotides: TGTGCCATCAGTGAGTCTGGGGGACGGTATAGCAATCAGCCCCAGCATTTT.

The rearrangement joins TRBV7-6 to TRBJ2-7, with TRBD1 as a possible D gene (5 bases). Germline loops: CDR1 SGHVS, CDR2 FNYEAQ. V was pared by 1 base and J by 2 bases, with 9 bases between. This CDR3 has 14 residues. This CDR3 is CASSLEAGTYEQYF. DNA for the CDR3: TGTGCCAGCAGCTTAGAGGCAGGGACCTACGAGCAGTACTTC.

The CDR3 nucleotides read TGTGCCACCAGCAGATACCAGGGGTTCTCTGAAGCTTTCTTT. This translates into CATSRYQGFSEAFF. The genes are TRBV15 and TRBJ1-1, with D possibly TRBD1 on 6 matching bases. CDR3 length: 14 residues. CDR1 is LNHNV, CDR2 YYDKDF, per germline (reference sequence). The V end lost 2 bases, the J end lost 6 bases, and 13 bases lay between the germline ends.

The chain is built from TRBV7-8 and TRBJ1-4; 8 nucleotides agree with TRBD1. The CDR3 consists of 16 residues. Germline CDR1 reads SGHVS; CDR2 reads FQNEAQ. The V segment lost 1 base and the J segment 5 bases; nucleotides outside the gene matches: 6. CDR3 loop: CASSLEGQGANEKLFF. DNA of the CDR3: TGTGCCAGCAGCTTAGAAGGGCAGGGGGCCAATGAAAAACTGTTTTTT.

In this sample, this clone turned up once. At one of its ends the junction is not consistent with the germline gene, which may arise from a read error. CDR3 amino acids: CASSLGLTGSNQPQHF. The CDR3 DNA reads TGTGCCAGCAGCTTAGGCCTAACAGGGAGCAATCAGCCTCAGCATTTT. The chain employs TRBV7-8 and TRBJ1-5; D perhaps matches TRBD1 (6 bases). Germline V gene lookup returns CDR1 SGHVS and CDR2 FQNEAQ. The CDR3 spans 16 residues. The full variable domain, in which reference TRBV7-8 and TRBJ1-5 provide the parts outside the CDR3, is GAGVSQSPRYKVAKRGQDVALRCDPISGHVSLFWYQQALGQGPEFLTYFQNEAQLDKSGLPSDRFFAERPEGSVSTLKIQRTQQEDSAVYLCASSLGLTGSNQPQHFGDGTRLSIL.

The V and J genes are TRBV30 and TRBJ2-5, with D uncertain. Germline CDR1 GTSNPN, CDR2 SVGIG (reference sequence). The CDR3 loop spans 14 amino acids. V dropped 0 bases and J dropped 3 bases, with 11 bases sitting between them. CDR3 sequence (DNA): TGTGCCTGGAGTGTACACTGGTGGGAAGAGACCCAGTACTTC. This codes for CAWSVHWWEETQYF.

This clone was seen just once. V is TRBV5-1 and J is TRBJ2-7, with D tentatively TRBD1 (6 bases). The V end was cut by 5 bases, the J end by 3 bases, with 15 bases between. CDR1 and CDR2 (germline): SGHRS, YFSETQ. The CDR3 covers 14 residues. CDR3 coding DNA: TGCGCCAGCAGTTTCTATACAGGGAACTACGAGCAGTACTTC. Its translation is CASSFYTGNYEQYF.

There are a few counts of this clone. This chain joins TRBV27 and TRBJ2-7; D unclear. This CDR3 has 12 amino acids. Trimming removed 5 bases from V and 0 bases from J, with 5 bases in between. Germline-derived CDR1 and CDR2 are MNHEY and SMNVEV (reference sequence). The CDR3 nucleotides are TGTGCCAGCAGTACGAGCTCCTACGAGCAGTACTTC. Its translation is CASSTSSYEQYF.

The rearrangement joins TRBV5-1 to TRBJ2-1; the D gene is possibly TRBD2 (6 bases). There are 15 residues in the CDR3. Germline loops: CDR1 SGHRS, CDR2 YFSETQ. Trimming pared 4 bases from V and 8 bases from J, leaving 19 bases between. CDR3 nucleotide sequence: TGCGCCAGCAGCGGGGTAACGGGAGAGGAGGATGAGCAGTTCTTC. Its protein product is CASSGVTGEEDEQFF.

The rearrangement links TRBV2 to TRBJ2-6; tentatively, D is TRBD2 (5 bases). CDR3 length equals 15 residues. Germline lookup yields CDR1 SNHLY and CDR2 FYNNEI. The V gene lost 8 bases and the J gene lost 4 bases, with 15 bases spanning the gap. The CDR3 loop is CASPVRGTGANVLTF. The CDR3 DNA reads TGTGCCAGCCCGGTTCGGGGAACCGGGGCCAACGTCCTGACTTTC.

The chain combines TRBV30 with TRBJ2-7, with 10 bases fitting TRBD1. The V and J ends lost 4 bases and 4 bases, in that order; junction bases with no gene match: 4. Germline CDR1 GTSNPN, CDR2 SVGIG (reference sequence). The CDR3 has 13 residues. CDR3 in amino acids: CAWTPGQGYEQYF. The CDR3 DNA reads as TGTGCCTGGACACCGGGACAGGGGTACGAGCAGTACTTC.

The chain couples TRBV6-1 to TRBJ2-1; D is uncertain. Germline loops: CDR1 MNHNS, CDR2 SASEGT. The V and J ends lost 4 bases and 0 bases respectively, with 10 bases between them. The CDR3 consists of 15 residues. The chain's CDR3 is CASSGPIDSYNEQFF. CDR3 nucleotide sequence: TGTGCCAGCAGTGGACCAATCGACTCCTACAATGAGCAGTTCTTC.

This chain joins TRBV7-9 and TRBJ1-3; D call uncertain. The ends were cut back, 1 base at V and 6 bases at J, with 4 bases in the middle. The CDR3 spans 12 residues. Germline V gene lookup returns CDR1 SEHNR and CDR2 FQNEAQ (reference sequence). CDR3 nucleotide sequence: TGTGCCAGCAGCTTAGGGCAAAACACCATATATTTT. It yields the protein CASSLGQNTIYF. The whole variable domain, remainder taken from reference TRBV7-9 and TRBJ1-3, is DTGVSQNPRHKITKRGQNVTFRCDPISEHNRLYWYRQTLGQGPEFLTYFQNEAQLEKSRLLSDRFSAERPKGSFSTLEIQRTEQGDSAMYLCASSLGQNTIYFGEGSWLTVV.

In this sample, this clone turned up once. This chain joins TRBV7-9 and TRBJ2-7, with 13 bases lining up with TRBD2. Germline lookup yields CDR1 SEHNR and CDR2 FQNEAQ (reference sequence). This CDR3 contains 13 residues. V lost 5 bases to trimming and J lost 8 bases; unmatched junction nucleotides: 3. Written as DNA, the CDR3 is TGTGCCAGCAGCATGACTAGCGGGAGGCAGCAGTACTTC. This encodes CASSMTSGRQQYF.

V and J are TRBV20-1 and TRBJ1-1, with TRBD1 matching 9 bases. This CDR3 is 11 amino acids long. V lost 6 bases and J lost 11; bases outside the gene matches: 7. The germline gives CDR1 DFQATT, CDR2 SNEGSKA (reference sequence). Here the CDR3 DNA reads TGCAGTGCCTGGGACAGGGACGGGGCTTTCTTT. Protein product: CSAWDRDGAFF.